Shown below are 26 T cell receptor beta chains from a single sample sequenced in a study of cytomegalovirus exposure and HLA in healthy donors. PCR amplification relied on 60 Vbeta primers (plus 13 Jbeta primers). Profiled with immunoSEQ multiplex PCR; TCRdb holds only in-frame clones, not every one. The table shows around 120,000 clones, with nearly 80% occurring only once. Sequences were obtained from PBMCs. The receptors stem from a woman aged 40 to 49 in good health and CMV-seronegative.

This clone has a single count. This chain uses TRBV5-5 with TRBJ1-3; tentatively, D is TRBD1 (5 bases). V was trimmed by 4 bases and J by 4 bases, leaving 18 bases between them. The CDR3 runs to 16 residues. Germline assignment: CDR1 SGHKS and CDR2 YYEKEE (reference sequence). Written as DNA, the CDR3 is TGTGCCAGCAGCGCGGGGGTGTCCCCTTGGGGAAACACCATATATTTT. Translating it yields CASSAGVSPWGNTIYF.

The genes are TRBV6-6 and TRBJ2-1; 7 bases are a match to TRBD1. V lost 2 bases and J lost 6; bases outside the gene matches: 10. The CDR3 has 16 residues. CDR1 MNHNY and CDR2 SVGAGI come from the germline V gene (reference sequence). The CDR3 bases are TGTGCCAGCAGTTACCCAAACAGGGGCCATAGCAATGAGCAGTTCTTC. Encoded protein: CASSYPNRGHSNEQFF.

In the case of this clone: One end of the junction varies from germline; a read error may be responsible. The chain recombines TRBV4-2 with TRBJ2-6, with a weak D call TRBD1 (5 bases). The germline V gene encodes CDR1 LGHNA and CDR2 YNFKEQ. The CDR3 loop spans 18 amino acids. The CDR3 here is CASSRLTITATGANGLTF. The CDR3 DNA reads TGTGCCAGCAGCCGACTCACAATCACCGCCACTGGGGCCAACGGCCTGACTTTC.

The rearrangement links TRBV6-1 to TRBJ1-2; 7 bases line up with TRBD1. V was pared by 5 bases and J by 0 bases, with 3 bases of the junction left unmatched. The V gene's germline CDR1 is MNHNS and CDR2 SASEGT. This CDR3 has 14 residues. DNA of the CDR3: TGTGCCAGCAGTTCACAGGGGTCTAACTATGGCTACACCTTC. Residues: CASSSQGSNYGYTF.

The chain combines TRBV7-9 with TRBJ1-5; D is perhaps TRBD1 (5 bases). Germline V gives CDR1 SEHNR, CDR2 FQNEAQ (reference sequence). The V end was cut by 1 base, the J end by 4 bases, with 17 bases between. This CDR3 spans 17 amino acids. CDR3: CASSLGGVGGGNQPQHF. The DNA of the CDR3 is TGTGCCAGCAGCTTAGGGGGCGTCGGGGGAGGTAATCAGCCCCAGCATTTT.

V and J are TRBV5-6 and TRBJ2-3; D might be TRBD2 (6 bases). The V end was cut by 4 bases, the J end by 2 bases, with 14 bases between. Germline values: CDR1 SGHDT, CDR2 YYEEEE. The CDR3 runs to 15 residues. As DNA, the CDR3 is TGTGCCAGCAGCCCGAAGACTAGGTACACAGATACGCAGTATTTT. Residues: CASSPKTRYTDTQYF. The whole variable domain, remainder taken from reference TRBV5-6 and TRBJ2-3, is DAGVTQSPTHLIKTRGQQVTLRCSPKSGHDTVSWYQQALGQGPQFIFQYYEEEERQRGNFPDRFSGHQFPNYSSELNVNALLLGDSALYLCASSPKTRYTDTQYFGPGTRLTVL.

The J gene is TRBJ2-7, the V gene TRBV28; 9 bases line up with TRBD1. V gave up 8 bases and J gave up 2 bases; unmatched junction bases: 4. This CDR3 spans 13 amino acids. Germline V gives CDR1 MDHEN, CDR2 SYDVKM. The CDR3 spells CASLGDRAYEQYF. CDR3 coding DNA: TGTGCCAGCCTAGGGGACAGGGCCTACGAGCAGTACTTC. The complete variable domain, with remaining parts taken from reference TRBV28 and TRBJ2-7, reads DVKVTQSSRYLVKRTGEKVFLECVQDMDHENMFWYRQDPGLGLRLIYFSYDVKMKEKGDIPEGYSVSREKKERFSLILESASTNQTSMYLCASLGDRAYEQYFGPGTRLTVT.

This clone came up once. The J gene is TRBJ1-4, the V gene TRBV6-5; no clear D gene. V gave up 10 bases and J gave up 8 bases, with 14 bases separating them. This CDR3 contains 12 residues. Germline CDR1 MNHEY, CDR2 SVGAGI. CDR3 in DNA: TGTGCCACCGGAAACGGGAGAGAAAAACTGTTTTTT. This gives the protein CATGNGREKLFF.

V usage is TRBV28 and J usage is TRBJ1-6; D possibly corresponds to TRBD1 (5 bases). Trimming removed 8 bases from V and 9 bases from J, with 20 bases in between. There are 15 residues in the CDR3. Germline CDR1 MDHEN, CDR2 SYDVKM. The CDR3 here is CASQGEGSDSSPLHF. For the CDR3, the DNA is TGTGCCAGCCAAGGGGAGGGGAGTGATAGTTCACCCCTCCACTTT.

The chain joins TRBV7-2 to TRBJ2-7; the match to TRBD1 covers 7 bases. Germline trimming cut 1 base from V and 3 bases from J; bases unmatched to any gene: 6. Germline CDR1 reads SGHTA; CDR2 reads FQGNSA. This CDR3 spans 15 amino acids. CDR3 in amino acids: CASSLGGAGGYEQYF. DNA for the CDR3: TGTGCCAGCAGCTTAGGGGGCGCAGGGGGCTACGAGCAGTACTTC.

The chain couples TRBV5-1 to TRBJ2-5; 9 positions agree with TRBD2. CDR3 length: 18 residues. The ends lost 1 base at V and 1 base at J; junction bases unmatched: 11. The germline CDR1 and CDR2 sequences are SGHRS and YFSETQ. The CDR3 spells CASSLIPAGGPIQETQYF. CDR3 DNA sequence: TGCGCCAGCAGCTTGATTCCAGCGGGAGGTCCTATCCAAGAGACCCAGTACTTC.

The chain carries TRBV6-5 and TRBJ2-7; 9 bases are shared with TRBD2. The V segment lost 2 bases and the J segment 4 bases; nucleotides outside the gene matches: 9. The CDR3 runs to 16 residues. Germline CDR1 and CDR2: MNHEY and SVGAGI. The CDR3 sequence is CASSYGSSGIGYEQYF. Here the CDR3 DNA reads TGTGCCAGCAGTTACGGTTCTAGCGGGATCGGTTACGAGCAGTACTTC.

The V gene is TRBV10-2, the J gene TRBJ2-7, with D perhaps matching TRBD1 (6 bases). This CDR3 is built from 12 residues. Germline loops: CDR1 WSHSY, CDR2 SAAADI. The V end lost 5 bases, the J end lost 4 bases, and 9 bases lay between the germline ends. The CDR3 protein is CASSSTGYEQYF. DNA for the CDR3: TGCGCCAGCAGTTCGACAGGATACGAGCAGTACTTC.

The chain joins TRBV6-1 to TRBJ2-1, with D perhaps matching TRBD2 (6 bases). The CDR3 runs 15 residues. V was cut by 1 base and J by 0 bases, with 7 bases left in between. Looked up from germline, CDR1 is MNHNS and CDR2 is SASEGT. The CDR3 nucleotides are TGTGCCAGCAGTGAAGTAGCGGACTCCTACAATGAGCAGTTCTTC. Translation gives CASSEVADSYNEQFF.

Of note for this clone: Additional DNA sequences in this sample encode the identical CDR3. V usage is TRBV4-1 and J usage is TRBJ2-1; 12 bases fit TRBD2. CDR1 and CDR2 from the germline V gene are MGHRA and YSYEKL. The CDR3 extends over 17 amino acids. CDR3: CASAQEATSGSLGEQFF. CDR3 DNA sequence: TGCGCATCAGCCCAGGAGGCGACTAGCGGGAGTTTAGGTGAGCAGTTCTTC.

The V and J genes are TRBV19 and TRBJ2-7, with 8 nucleotides matching TRBD2. Germline V gene lookup returns CDR1 LNHDA and CDR2 SQIVND (reference sequence). V shed 3 bases, J shed 7 bases, and the junction held 2 bases outside the gene matches. This CDR3 has 12 residues. The DNA for the CDR3 is TGTGCCAGTAGTATCGCTAGCGGGGAGCAGTACTTC. This sequence encodes CASSIASGEQYF.

This rearrangement joins TRBV6-1 to TRBJ1-3; 9 bases match TRBD1. Losses at the gene ends were 4 bases for V and 4 bases for J; bases not matched to a gene: 5. This CDR3 has 15 residues. CDR1 and CDR2 (germline): MNHNS, SASEGT. CDR3 DNA sequence: TGTGCCAGCAGTGTCCGGGGGACAGGGGGAAACACCATATATTTT. Translated, it gives CASSVRGTGGNTIYF.

This chain links TRBV18 with TRBJ1-1; TRBD1 might be the D (5 bases). Between the trimmed V and J ends, which lost 1 base and 4 bases, there was a span of 10 bases. Germline V gene data show CDR1 as KGHSH and CDR2 as LQKENI. This CDR3 comprises 14 residues. CDR3 bases: TGTGCCAGCTCACCACAGGGGATCGGCACTGAAGCTTTCTTT. It yields the protein CASSPQGIGTEAFF.

Notes on this clone: Other DNA sequences in the same sample also yield this CDR3. V is TRBV19 and J is TRBJ2-7, with D perhaps TRBD2 (6 bases). Germline V gives CDR1 LNHDA, CDR2 SQIVND (reference sequence). V was clipped by 5 bases and J by 4 bases, with 21 bases between them. This CDR3 contains 16 residues. CDR3 in amino acids: CASSAHGGVRGYEQYF. The CDR3, as DNA: TGTGCCAGTAGTGCCCACGGGGGAGTACGAGGTTACGAGCAGTACTTC.

This CDR3 is CASSLARDQETQYF. CDR3 nucleotides: TGCGCCAGCAGCTTGGCCAGGGATCAAGAGACCCAGTACTTC. The chain carries TRBV5-1 and TRBJ2-5, with D possibly being TRBD1 (5 bases). The CDR3 is 14 residues long. The V end was cut by 0 bases, the J end by 2 bases, with 8 bases between. Germline assignment: CDR1 SGHRS and CDR2 YFSETQ.

The CDR3 DNA reads as TGTGCCAGCAGCCCGTGGGACAGATCTAGCACAGATACGCAGTATTTT. This sequence encodes CASSPWDRSSTDTQYF. The V call is TRBV7-2, the J call TRBJ2-3; 7 nucleotides match TRBD1. Trimming at V came to 5 bases and at J to 0 bases, leaving 8 bases not matched to a gene. Germline V gene lookup returns CDR1 SGHTA and CDR2 FQGNSA. There are 16 residues in the CDR3. Full variable domain (outside the CDR3, taken from reference TRBV7-2 and TRBJ2-3): GAGVSQSPSNKVTEKGKDVELRCDPISGHTALYWYRQSLGQGLEFLIYFQGNSAPDKSGLPSDRFSAERTGGSVSTLTIQRTQQEDSAVYLCASSPWDRSSTDTQYFGPGTRLTVL.

The chain joins TRBV6-5 to TRBJ2-7, with D possibly being TRBD2 (6 bases). Germline V CDR1 and CDR2: MNHEY, SVGAGI. Trimming pared 0 bases from V and 6 bases from J, leaving 18 bases between. This CDR3 is built from 16 residues. The CDR3 is CASSYSVLASRLEQYF. In nucleotides, the CDR3 is TGTGCCAGCAGTTACTCTGTCCTAGCGTCAAGGCTCGAGCAGTACTTC.

This clone has a single count. The V gene is TRBV28, the J gene TRBJ1-3; D is perhaps TRBD1 (5 bases). With 7 bases removed from V and 3 bases from J, the gap between germline ends came to 19 bases. The CDR3 extends over 16 amino acids. Looked up from germline, CDR1 is MDHEN and CDR2 is SYDVKM. CDR3 amino acids: CASTIAGPKGGNTIYF. As DNA, the CDR3 is TGTGCCAGCACCATAGCGGGGCCAAAGGGTGGAAACACCATATATTTT.

The chain employs TRBV7-9 and TRBJ2-1; 7 bases match TRBD1. J was trimmed by 9 bases and V by 1 base; bases with no gene match: 9. Looked up from germline, CDR1 is SEHNR and CDR2 is FQNEAQ (reference sequence). The CDR3 has 15 residues. CDR3 in DNA: TGTGCCAGCAGCTTAGGAGGGGGCAGTACCAGTGAGCAGTTCTTC. Protein sequence: CASSLGGGSTSEQFF. Using reference TRBV7-9 and TRBJ2-1 for the parts outside the CDR3, the full variable domain is DTGVSQNPRHKITKRGQNVTFRCDPISEHNRLYWYRQTLGQGPEFLTYFQNEAQLEKSRLLSDRFSAERPKGSFSTLEIQRTEQGDSAMYLCASSLGGGSTSEQFFGPGTRLTVL.

The rearrangement links TRBV6-1 to TRBJ1-2; 8 bases agree with TRBD1. Losses at the gene ends were 0 bases for V and 13 bases for J; bases not matched to a gene: 10. The germline CDR1 and CDR2 sequences are MNHNS and SASEGT. CDR3 size: 14 residues. The CDR3 is CASSEALLTGAGTF. The DNA of the CDR3 is TGTGCCAGCAGTGAAGCCCTATTGACAGGGGCGGGCACCTTC.

The V and J genes are TRBV2 and TRBJ2-5; 13 bases line up with TRBD2. Germline assignment: CDR1 SNHLY and CDR2 FYNNEI. The CDR3 loop spans 15 amino acids. J gave up 3 bases and V 6 bases, and 4 bases lay outside the gene matches. DNA of the CDR3: TGTGCCAGCAGAAAACTAGCGGGAGGGGAAGAGACCCAGTACTTC. Translation gives CASRKLAGGEETQYF.